The clone carrying this T cell receptor (beta chain) appeared many times. The antigen is unknown. This specimen belongs to a study of T cells in Graves' hyperthyroidism and ophthalmopathy. The source material, RNA transcripts, was used to amplify TCR beta CDR3 regions. The HTBI set primed first-round TCR CDR3 RT-PCR. Each CDR3 protein gets one entry after TCRdb re-called the multiplex PCR reads with MiXCR. The data contain hundreds of thousands of distinct CDR3 sequences, 12% to 15% of them seen just once; the ten biggest clones take up 9.5% to 13%. The study's findings and limits: Patients with ophthalmopathy were separated from those with stable hyperthyroidism by a 13 V-J model.

Absent ophthalmopathy progression within 18 months defined stable Graves' hyperthyroidism. The sample was blood. The TCR was taken from a woman younger than 35 with Graves' hyperthyroidism.

The CDR3 reads CASTAGALEQFF. DNA for the CDR3: TGTGCCAGCACGGCGGGAGCCCTCGAGCAGTTCTTC. The V gene is TRBV11-2, the J gene TRBJ2-1; TRBD2 matches 7 bases. The CDR3 runs 12 residues. Per germline, CDR1 SGHAT and CDR2 FQNNGV. Trimming took 7 bases from V and 10 from J; bases not matched to a gene: 7.